The TCR beta chain under discussion was sequenced for a study of cytomegalovirus exposure and HLA in healthy donors. Study-wide results and limits: The presence/absence work took it that sequencing depth was about the same across donors. TCR beta chain V- and J-gene trimming was linked, in a later analysis, to a missense variant in DCLRE1C.

As for this clone: Its antigen is not known.

PCR was performed using 60 Vbeta and 13 Jbeta primers. The method was immunoSEQ multiplex PCR; TCRdb's version includes in-frame clones alone and lacks a portion of them. Of about 200,000 clones listed, around 80% were seen once; the top ten hold less than 4.5%. This CDR3 has 17 residues. J gave up 8 bases and V 3 bases, and 17 bases lay outside the gene matches. CDR1 SGHRS and CDR2 YFSETQ come from the germline V gene. This TCR came from a male donor in good health and CMV-seronegative. The material sequenced was PBMCs. The rearrangement joins TRBV5-1 to TRBJ2-5; 9 bases agree with TRBD1. CDR3 sequence reads: CASSWGAGQGPLKTQYF. In nucleotides, the CDR3 is TGCGCCAGCAGCTGGGGGGCGGGACAGGGCCCACTTAAAACCCAGTACTTC.